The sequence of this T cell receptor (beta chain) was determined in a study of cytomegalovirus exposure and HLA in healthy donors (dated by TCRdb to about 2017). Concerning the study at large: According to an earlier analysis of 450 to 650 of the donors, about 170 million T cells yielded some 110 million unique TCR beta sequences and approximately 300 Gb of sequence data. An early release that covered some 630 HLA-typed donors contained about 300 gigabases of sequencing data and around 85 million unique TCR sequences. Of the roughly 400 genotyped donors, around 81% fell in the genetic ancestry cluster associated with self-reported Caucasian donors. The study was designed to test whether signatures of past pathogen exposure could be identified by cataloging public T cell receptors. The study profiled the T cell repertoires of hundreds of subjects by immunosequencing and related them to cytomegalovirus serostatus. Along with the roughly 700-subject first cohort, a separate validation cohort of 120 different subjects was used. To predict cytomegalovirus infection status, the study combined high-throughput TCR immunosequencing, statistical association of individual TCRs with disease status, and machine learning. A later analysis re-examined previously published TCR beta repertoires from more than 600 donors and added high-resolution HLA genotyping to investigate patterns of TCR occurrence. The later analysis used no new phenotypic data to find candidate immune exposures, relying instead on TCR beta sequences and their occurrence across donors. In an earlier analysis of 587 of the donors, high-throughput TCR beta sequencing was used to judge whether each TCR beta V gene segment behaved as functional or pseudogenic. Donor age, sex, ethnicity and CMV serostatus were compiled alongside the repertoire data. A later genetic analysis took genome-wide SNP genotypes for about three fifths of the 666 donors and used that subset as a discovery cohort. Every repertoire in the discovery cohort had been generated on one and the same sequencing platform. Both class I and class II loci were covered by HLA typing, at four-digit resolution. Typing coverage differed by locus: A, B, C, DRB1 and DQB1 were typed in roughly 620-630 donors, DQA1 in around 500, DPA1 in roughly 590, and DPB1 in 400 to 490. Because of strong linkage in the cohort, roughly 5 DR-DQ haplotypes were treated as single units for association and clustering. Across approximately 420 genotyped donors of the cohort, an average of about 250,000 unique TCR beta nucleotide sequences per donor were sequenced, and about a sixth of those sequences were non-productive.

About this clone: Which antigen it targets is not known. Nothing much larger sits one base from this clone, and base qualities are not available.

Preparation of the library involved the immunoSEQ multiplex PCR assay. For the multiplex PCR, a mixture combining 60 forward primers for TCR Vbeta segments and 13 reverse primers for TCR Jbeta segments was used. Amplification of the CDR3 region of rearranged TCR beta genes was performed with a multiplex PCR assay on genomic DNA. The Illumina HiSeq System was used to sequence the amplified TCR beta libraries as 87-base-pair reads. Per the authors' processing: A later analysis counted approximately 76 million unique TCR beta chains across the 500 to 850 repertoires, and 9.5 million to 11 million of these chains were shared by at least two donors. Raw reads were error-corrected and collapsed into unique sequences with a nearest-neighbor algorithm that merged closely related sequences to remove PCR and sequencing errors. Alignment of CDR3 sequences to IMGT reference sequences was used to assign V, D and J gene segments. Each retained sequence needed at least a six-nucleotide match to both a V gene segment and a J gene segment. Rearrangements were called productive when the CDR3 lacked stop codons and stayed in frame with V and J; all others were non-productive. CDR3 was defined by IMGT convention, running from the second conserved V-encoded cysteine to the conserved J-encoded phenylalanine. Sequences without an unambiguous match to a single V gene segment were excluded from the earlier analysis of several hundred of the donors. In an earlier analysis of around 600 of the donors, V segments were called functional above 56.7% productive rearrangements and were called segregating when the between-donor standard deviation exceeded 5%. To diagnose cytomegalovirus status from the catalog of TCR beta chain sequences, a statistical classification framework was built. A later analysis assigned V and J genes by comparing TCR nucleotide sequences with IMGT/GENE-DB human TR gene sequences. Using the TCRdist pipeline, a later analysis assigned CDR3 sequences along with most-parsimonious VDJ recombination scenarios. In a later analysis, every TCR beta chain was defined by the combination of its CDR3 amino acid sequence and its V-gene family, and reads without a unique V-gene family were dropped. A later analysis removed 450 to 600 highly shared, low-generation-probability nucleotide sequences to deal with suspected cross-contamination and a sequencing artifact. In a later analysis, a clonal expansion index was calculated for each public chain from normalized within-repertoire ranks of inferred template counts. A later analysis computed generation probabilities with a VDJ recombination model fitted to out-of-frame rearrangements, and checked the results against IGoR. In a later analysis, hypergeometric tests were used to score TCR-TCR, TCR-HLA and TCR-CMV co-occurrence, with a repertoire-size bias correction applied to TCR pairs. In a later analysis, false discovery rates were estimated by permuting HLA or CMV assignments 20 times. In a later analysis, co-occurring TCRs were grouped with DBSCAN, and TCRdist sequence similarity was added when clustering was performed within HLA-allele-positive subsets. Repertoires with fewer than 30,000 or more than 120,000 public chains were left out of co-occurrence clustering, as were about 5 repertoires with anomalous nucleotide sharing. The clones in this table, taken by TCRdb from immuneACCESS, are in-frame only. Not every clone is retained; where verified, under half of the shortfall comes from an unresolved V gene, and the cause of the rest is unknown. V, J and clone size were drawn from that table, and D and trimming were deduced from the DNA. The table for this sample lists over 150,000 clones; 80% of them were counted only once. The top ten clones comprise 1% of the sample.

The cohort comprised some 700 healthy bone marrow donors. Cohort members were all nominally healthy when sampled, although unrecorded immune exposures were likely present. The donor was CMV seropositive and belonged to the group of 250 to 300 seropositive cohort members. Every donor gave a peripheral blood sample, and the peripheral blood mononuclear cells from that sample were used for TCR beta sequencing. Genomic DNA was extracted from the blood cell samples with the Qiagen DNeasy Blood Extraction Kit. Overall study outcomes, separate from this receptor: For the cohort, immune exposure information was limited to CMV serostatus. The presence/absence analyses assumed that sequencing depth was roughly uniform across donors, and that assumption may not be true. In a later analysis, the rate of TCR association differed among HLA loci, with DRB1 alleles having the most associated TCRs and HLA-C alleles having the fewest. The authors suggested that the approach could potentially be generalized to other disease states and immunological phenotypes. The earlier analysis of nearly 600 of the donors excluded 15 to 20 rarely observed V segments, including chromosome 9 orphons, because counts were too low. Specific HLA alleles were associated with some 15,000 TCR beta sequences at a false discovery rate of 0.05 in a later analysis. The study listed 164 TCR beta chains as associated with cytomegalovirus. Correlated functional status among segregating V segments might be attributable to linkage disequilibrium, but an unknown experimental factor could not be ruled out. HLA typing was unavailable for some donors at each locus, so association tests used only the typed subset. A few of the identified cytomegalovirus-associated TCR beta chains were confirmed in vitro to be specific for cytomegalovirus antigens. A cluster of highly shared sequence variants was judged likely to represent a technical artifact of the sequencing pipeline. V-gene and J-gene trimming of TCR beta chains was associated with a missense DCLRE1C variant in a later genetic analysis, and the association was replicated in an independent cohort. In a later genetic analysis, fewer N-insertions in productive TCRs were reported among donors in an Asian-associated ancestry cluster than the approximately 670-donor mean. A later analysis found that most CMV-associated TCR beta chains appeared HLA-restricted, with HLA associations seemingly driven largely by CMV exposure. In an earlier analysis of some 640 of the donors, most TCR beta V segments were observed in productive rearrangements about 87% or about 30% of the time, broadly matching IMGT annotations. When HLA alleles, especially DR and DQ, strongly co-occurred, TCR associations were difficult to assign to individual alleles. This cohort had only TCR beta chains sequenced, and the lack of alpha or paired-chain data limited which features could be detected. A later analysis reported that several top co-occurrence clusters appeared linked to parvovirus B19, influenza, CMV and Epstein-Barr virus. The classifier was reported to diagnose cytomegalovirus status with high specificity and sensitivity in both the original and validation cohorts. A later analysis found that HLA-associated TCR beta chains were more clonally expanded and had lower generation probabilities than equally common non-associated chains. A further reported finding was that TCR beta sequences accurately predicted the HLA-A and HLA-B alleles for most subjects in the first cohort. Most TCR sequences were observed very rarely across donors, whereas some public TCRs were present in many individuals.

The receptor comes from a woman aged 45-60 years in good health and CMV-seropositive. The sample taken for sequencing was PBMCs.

Here the CDR3 is given as CASSLEAGGPRVEQFF. The base sequence is TGTGCCAGCAGTCTTGAAGCGGGGGGGCCGAGGGTTGAGCAGTTCTTC. The receptor chain draws on TRBV6-9 and TRBJ2-1, with TRBD2 matching 10 junction bases. CDR1 and CDR2 (MNHGY, SVAAGI) derive from the germline V gene. Unmatched junction bases come to 13, with V trimmed by 5 bases and J by 9 bases. The CDR3, from cysteine to phenylalanine, totals 16 residues. Just CDR3 DNA is preserved here, 48 bases in frame from base 1.